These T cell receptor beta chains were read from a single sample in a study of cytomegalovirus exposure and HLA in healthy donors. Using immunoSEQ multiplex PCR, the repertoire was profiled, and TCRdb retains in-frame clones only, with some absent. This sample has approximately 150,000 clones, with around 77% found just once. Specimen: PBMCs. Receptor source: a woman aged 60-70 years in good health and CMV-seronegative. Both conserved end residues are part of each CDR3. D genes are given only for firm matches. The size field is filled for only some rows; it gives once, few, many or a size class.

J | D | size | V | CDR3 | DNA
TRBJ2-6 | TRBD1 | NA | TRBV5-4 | CASSLDRAGANVLTF | TGTGCCAGCAGCCTGGACAGGGCTGGGGCCAACGTCCTGACTTTC
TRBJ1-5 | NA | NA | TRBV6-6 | CASSPDSSNQPQHF | TGTGCCAGCAGCCCAGACAGCAGCAATCAGCCCCAGCATTTT
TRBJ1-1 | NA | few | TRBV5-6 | CASSDGQHTEAFF | TGTGCCAGCAGCGACGGACAGCACACTGAAGCTTTCTTT
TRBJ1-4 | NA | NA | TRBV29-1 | CSARGFATNEKLFF | TGCAGCGCCCGGGGATTTGCAACTAATGAAAAACTGTTTTTT
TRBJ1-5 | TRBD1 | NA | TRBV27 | CASSYGQGYQPQHF | TGTGCCAGCAGTTACGGACAGGGATACCAGCCCCAGCATTTT
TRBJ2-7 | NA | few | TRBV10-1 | CASSEGGAASYEQYF | TGCGCCAGCAGTGAAGGGGGGGCAGCCTCCTACGAGCAGTACTTC
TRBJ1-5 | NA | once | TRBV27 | CASSSRAVAGNQPQHF | TGTGCCAGCAGTTCCAGGGCAGTGGCTGGCAATCAGCCCCAGCATTTT
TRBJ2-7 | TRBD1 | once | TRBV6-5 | CASSYVGQGSYEQYF | TGTGCCAGCAGTTACGTGGGACAGGGGTCCTACGAGCAGTACTTC
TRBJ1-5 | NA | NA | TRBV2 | CASSPNSGGNQPQHF | TGTGCCAGCAGTCCCAACTCCGGAGGTAACCAGCCCCAGCATTTT
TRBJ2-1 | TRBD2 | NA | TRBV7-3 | CASSLMGLAGDNEQFF | TGTGCCAGCAGCTTAATGGGCTTAGCGGGCGACAATGAGCAGTTCTTC
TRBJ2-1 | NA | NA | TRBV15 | CATSRGVGRASYNEQFF | TGTGCCACCAGCAGAGGGGTAGGGCGGGCCTCCTACAATGAGCAGTTCTTC
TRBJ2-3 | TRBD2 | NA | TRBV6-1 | CASSEGRTSGVFDTDTQYF | TGTGCCAGCAGTGAAGGGAGGACTAGCGGGGTTTTCGACACAGATACGCAGTATTTT
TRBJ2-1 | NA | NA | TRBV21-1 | CASTSGTSGVYNEQFF | TGTGCCAGCACCTCCGGGACTAGCGGGGTATACAATGAGCAGTTCTTC
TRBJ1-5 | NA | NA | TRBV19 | CASSIQSNQPQHF | TGTGCCAGTAGTATTCAAAGCAATCAGCCCCAGCATTTT
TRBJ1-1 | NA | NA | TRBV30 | CAWSLWGGGNTVENTEAFF | TGTGCCTGGAGTCTGTGGGGTGGGGGGAACACCGTCGAAAACACTGAAGCTTTCTTT
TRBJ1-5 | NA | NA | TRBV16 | CASSQSGGFIQGQPQHF | TGTGCCAGCAGCCAATCTGGAGGCTTTATACAAGGGCAGCCCCAGCATTTT